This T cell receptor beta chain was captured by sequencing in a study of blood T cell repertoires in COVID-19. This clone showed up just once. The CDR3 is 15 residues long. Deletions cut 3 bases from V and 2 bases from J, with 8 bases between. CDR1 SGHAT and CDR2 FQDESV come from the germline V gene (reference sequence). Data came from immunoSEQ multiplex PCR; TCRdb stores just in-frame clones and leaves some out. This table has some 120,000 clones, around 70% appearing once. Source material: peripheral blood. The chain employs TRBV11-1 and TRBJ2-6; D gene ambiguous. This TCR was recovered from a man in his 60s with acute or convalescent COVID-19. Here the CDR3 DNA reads TGTGCCAGCAGCTTGACTTGGGCTGGGGCCAACGTCCTGACTTTC. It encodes CASSLTWAGANVLTF.